Given below is one TCR beta chain in context. CDR1 ENHRY and CDR2 SYGVKD come from the germline V gene. The CDR3 covers 18 residues. Germline trimming cut 0 bases from V and 3 bases from J; bases unmatched to any gene: 10. Clones were sequenced by immunoSEQ multiplex PCR, and TCRdb holds only the in-frame ones, with some missing. The table records 200,000 or so clones, around 81% of them present only once. This specimen belongs to a study of blood T cell repertoires in COVID-19. The chain employs TRBV10-3 and TRBJ2-1; 8 bases map to TRBD2. The sequenced sample was peripheral blood. The source of this sequence is a woman older than 75 with COVID-19, enrolled during active disease. The CDR3 protein is CAISESTPRGGGYNEQFF. CDR3 DNA sequence: TGTGCCATCAGTGAGTCAACACCACGGGGGGGCGGCTACAATGAGCAGTTCTTC.